These 15 T cell receptor beta chains originate from one sample sequenced in a study of CD8 T cells in ankylosing spondylitis. Findings and limits, study-wide: Blood of patients with ankylosing spondylitis appeared to be characterized by a TCR beta motif of seven or eight highly homologous variants.

MiXCR was run by TCRdb on the 5' RACE reads, yielding one entry per CDR3 protein. The sample has 350,000 or so distinct CDR3 sequences, 8% seen once; the top ten hold roughly 15%. Their antigens remain unidentified. The specimen was blood, either unsorted or a sorted T cell fraction (not recorded which). The receptors here all came from a male donor with ankylosing spondylitis.

This clonotype was detected only a few times. The chain carries TRBV4-2 and TRBJ2-3; D uncertain. The V end lost 0 bases, the J end lost 1 base, and 5 bases lay between the germline ends. This CDR3 region has 14 residues. Germline V gene data show CDR1 as LGHNA and CDR2 as YNFKEQ. Here the CDR3 reads CASSQDRRTDTQYF. The CDR3 nucleotides are TGTGCCAGCAGCCAAGACCGTCGCACAGATACGCAGTATTTT.

This clonotype was recorded many times. This chain links TRBV7-3 with TRBJ2-1; D is uncertain. V lost 1 base, J lost 3 bases, and 7 bases lay in between. CDR1 is SGHTA and CDR2 is FQGTGA in the germline V gene. CDR3 size: 14 residues. The CDR3 region is CASSLNSIYNEQFF. In DNA form, the CDR3 reads TGTGCCAGCAGCTTAAATTCCATCTACAATGAGCAGTTCTTC.

This clonotype was seen a few times. This chain links TRBV15 with TRBJ1-2; D is unresolved. Germline V gene sequence: CDR1 LNHNV, CDR2 YYDKDF (reference sequence). V was trimmed by 0 bases and J by 4 bases, leaving 12 bases between them. The CDR3 has 15 amino acids. The CDR3 region is CATSRDLNGIYGYTF. CDR3 sequence (DNA): TGTGCCACCAGCAGAGATCTGAACGGAATCTATGGCTACACCTTC.

V and J are TRBV5-1 and TRBJ2-2, with 8 positions matching TRBD1. V shed 3 bases and J 5 bases; nucleotides not matched to a gene: 12. The CDR3 extends over 17 amino acids. Germline CDR1 reads SGHRS; CDR2 reads YFSETQ. CDR3 nucleotides: TGCGCCAGCAGCTACGGACAGGGACGCGGCTGGACCGGGGAGCTGTTTTTT. This encodes CASSYGQGRGWTGELFF.

The gene calls are TRBV29-1 and TRBJ2-1, with 16 bases aligning to TRBD2. This CDR3 region has 17 residues. Germline CDR1 is SQVTM and CDR2 is ANQGSEA. Losses at the gene ends were 1 base for V and 4 bases for J; bases not matched to a gene: 4. CDR3 amino acids: CSVEGGTSGRAYNEQFF. In DNA, the CDR3 is TGCAGCGTTGAAGGGGGGACTAGCGGGAGGGCTTACAATGAGCAGTTCTTC.

In its sample, this clonotype was seen a few times. CDR3 nucleotides: TGTGCCAGCAGTTCCCCGACAGGGGGGGACTACGAGCAGTACTTC. Translation: CASSSPTGGDYEQYF. The V call is TRBV6-5, the J call TRBJ2-7, with 9 bases matching TRBD1. CDR3 length equals 15 residues. Germline V lookup: CDR1 MNHEY, CDR2 SVGAGI. V lost 4 bases to trimming and J lost 3 bases; unmatched junction nucleotides: 7.

This rearrangement joins TRBV6-1 to TRBJ2-1; 9 positions agree with TRBD2. J gave up 4 bases and V 9 bases, and 7 bases lay outside the gene matches. This CDR3 spans 14 amino acids. Germline V gene lookup returns CDR1 MNHNS and CDR2 SASEGT. CDR3 region: CASSGTSTYNEQFF. DNA for the CDR3: TGTGCCAGTTCCGGGACTAGCACTTACAATGAGCAGTTCTTC.

With respect to this clonotype: At one boundary the junction diverges from the germline segment, which might be a read error. The V gene is TRBV7-7, the J gene TRBJ2-1, with TRBD2 matching 10 bases. Germline values: CDR1 SSHAT, CDR2 FNYEAQ (reference sequence). The CDR3 sequence is 14 residues long. As DNA, the CDR3 is TGTGCTAGCAGCCCCGCTAGCGGGAGTAATGAGCAGTTCTTC. Translation gives CASSPASGSNEQFF. Variable domain in full (rest from reference TRBV7-7 and TRBJ2-1): GAGVSQSPRYKVTKRGQDVTLRCDPISSHATLYWYQQALGQGPEFLTYFNYEAQPDKSGLPSDRFSAERPEGSISTLTIQRTEQRDSAMYRCASSPASGSNEQFFGPGTRLTVL.

The chain joins TRBV6-2 or TRBV6-3 to TRBJ2-2; weak D call: TRBD2 (6 bases). The CDR3 loop spans 15 amino acids. V was shortened by 0 bases and J by 1 base, with 6 bases between the two germline ends. Germline V gene sequence: CDR1 MNHEY, CDR2 SVGEGT. CDR3 sequence: CASSYSGLNTGELFF. The CDR3 nucleotides are TGTGCCAGCAGTTACTCGGGACTGAACACCGGGGAGCTGTTTTTT.

This clonotype has a handful of counts. V is TRBV29-1 and J is TRBJ2-5; D gene unclear. Germline lookup yields CDR1 SQVTM and CDR2 ANQGSEA. The V gene lost 3 bases and the J gene lost 6 bases, with 11 bases spanning the gap. CDR3 length: 12 amino acids. Here the CDR3 DNA reads TGCAGCGTTGAGTGGGGATTTAAGACCCAGTACTTC. This codes for CSVEWGFKTQYF.

In its sample, this clonotype was seen a few times. The chain is built from TRBV28 and TRBJ1-6; the D is unclear. Trimming took 5 bases from V and 2 from J, leaving 19 bases between them. Germline loops: CDR1 MDHEN, CDR2 SYDVKM. The length of the CDR3 is 18 residues. CDR3 DNA: TGTGCCAGCAGTCCCCGAGGCCAAAGTGGGACCTATAATTCACCCCTCCACTTT. It encodes CASSPRGQSGTYNSPLHF.

This clonotype was observed at least ten times. This chain joins TRBV4-1 and TRBJ2-1, with 14 positions matching TRBD2. Germline CDR1 and CDR2: MGHRA and YSYEKL. V was clipped by 4 bases and J by 4 bases; unmatched bases: 6. There are 17 residues in the CDR3. DNA for the CDR3: TGCGCCAGCAGCCTCGGACTAGCGGGAGGCGAATACAATGAGCAGTTCTTC. Translated: CASSLGLAGGEYNEQFF.

This clonotype was observed at least ten times. The V gene is TRBV7-2, the J gene TRBJ2-1, with D hard to call. The V gene's germline CDR1 is SGHTA and CDR2 FQGNSA. This CDR3 comprises 12 residues. Trimming pared 5 bases from V and 8 bases from J, leaving 10 bases between. The CDR3 here is CASSPTRYEQFF. CDR3 DNA: TGTGCCAGCAGCCCCACGCGTTATGAGCAGTTCTTC.

The chain has TRBV20-1 and TRBJ2-3; the D gene is possibly TRBD1 (7 bases). Germline loops: CDR1 DFQATT, CDR2 SNEGSKA (reference sequence). The CDR3 is 13 residues long. Trimming shortened V by 5 bases and J by 3 bases, and 12 bases separated the two germline ends. This chain's CDR3 is CSAGRGATDTQYF. The DNA of the CDR3 is TGCAGTGCTGGCAGGGGGGCGACAGATACGCAGTATTTT.

The chain couples TRBV10-3 to TRBJ2-7; the match to TRBD1 covers 9 bases. The trim removed 8 bases at V and 1 base at J, leaving 6 bases unmatched. Germline loops: CDR1 ENHRY, CDR2 SYGVKD. The CDR3 is made up of 14 amino acids. CDR3 in amino acids: CAIGRGTGSYEQYF. The CDR3 nucleotides read TGTGCCATCGGTCGGGGGACAGGGTCCTACGAGCAGTACTTC.